This record covers a single TCR beta chain. Its specificity is unknown. At one end, the junction sequence differs from germline, possibly due to a read error. The data stem from a study of OX40 agonist ivuxolimab in advanced cancers. About the research overall: All patients had ivuxolimab intravenously every 2 weeks at 0.01 to 10 mg/kg. A diagnosis of hepatocellular carcinoma, melanoma, renal cell or head and neck cancer was present in dose-escalation patients. Notes on the study in general: CD8+ T cells averaged more expanded clones than CD4+. The CD4+ and CD8+ T cells in the blood had expanded clonally by week 6 at 0.1 to 3.0 mg/kg.

Profiled with immunoSEQ multiplex PCR; TCRdb holds only in-frame clones, not every one. The sample records approximately 70,000 clones, 90% to 95% being singletons. This CDR3 spans 18 amino acids. Per germline, CDR1 SNHLY and CDR2 FYNNEI. The sample was CD4+ or CD8+ T cells sorted from blood, taken in a trial of the OX40 agonist ivuxolimab. This sequence was found in an adult with an advanced solid tumor such as melanoma, head and neck, liver or kidney cancer. This chain joins TRBV2 and TRBJ2-7, with a weak D call TRBD1 (8 bases). This CDR3 is CARREGRGPSPSSYEQYF. DNA for the CDR3: TGTGCCCGCAGGGAGGGCAGGGGGCCCTCCCCCTCCTCCTACGAGCAGTACTTC.